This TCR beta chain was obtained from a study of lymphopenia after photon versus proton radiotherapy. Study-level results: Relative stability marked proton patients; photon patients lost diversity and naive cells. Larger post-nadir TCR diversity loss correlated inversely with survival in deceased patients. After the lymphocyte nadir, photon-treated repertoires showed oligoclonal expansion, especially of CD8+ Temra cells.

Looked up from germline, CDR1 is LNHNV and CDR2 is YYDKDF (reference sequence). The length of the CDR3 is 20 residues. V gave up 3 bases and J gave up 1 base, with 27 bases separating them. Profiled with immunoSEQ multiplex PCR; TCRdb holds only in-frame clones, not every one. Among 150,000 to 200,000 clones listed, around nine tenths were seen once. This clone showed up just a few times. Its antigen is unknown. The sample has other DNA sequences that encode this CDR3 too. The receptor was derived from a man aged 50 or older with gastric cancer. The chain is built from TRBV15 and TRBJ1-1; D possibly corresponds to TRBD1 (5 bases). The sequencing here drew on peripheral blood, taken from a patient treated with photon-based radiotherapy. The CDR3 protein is CATSRDPIEVQGRANTEAFF. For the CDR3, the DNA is TGTGCCACCAGCAGGGATCCGATCGAGGTTCAGGGTAGAGCGAACACTGAAGCTTTCTTT.